The rows below give T cell receptor beta chains drawn from one sample of a study of cytomegalovirus exposure and HLA in healthy donors. Clones were sequenced by immunoSEQ multiplex PCR, and TCRdb holds only the in-frame ones, with some missing. The sample is made up of tens of thousands of clones, and the top ten hold roughly an eighth of it. The material sequenced was PBMCs. The receptors come from a man younger than 35 in good health and CMV-seropositive. CDR3s include the opening cysteine and the closing phenylalanine or tryptophan. A D gene is named only where the DNA matches it firmly. Size is stated for part of the rows, as once, few or many counts, or as a class when the clone is expanded.

V gene: TRBV6-1; D gene: TRBD1; clone size: NA; J gene: TRBJ2-7; CDR3 DNA: TGTGCCAGCAGTGAAAACAGGGGTTCCTACGAGCAGTACTTC; CDR3 protein: CASSENRGSYEQYF
V gene: TRBV6-5; D gene: NA; clone size: NA; J gene: TRBJ1-1; CDR3 DNA: TGTGCCAGCCTAGAGGGAGCTGAAGCTTTCTTT; CDR3 protein: CASLEGAEAFF
V gene: TRBV7-9; D gene: NA; clone size: NA; J gene: TRBJ2-7; CDR3 DNA: TGTGCCAGCAGCTTAGGGACATGGGGCTCCTACGAGCAGTACTTC; CDR3 protein: CASSLGTWGSYEQYF
V gene: TRBV10-2; D gene: TRBD2; clone size: NA; J gene: TRBJ2-3; CDR3 DNA: TGCGCCAGCAGCCTGACTAGCGGAACAGATACGCAGTATTTT; CDR3 protein: CASSLTSGTDTQYF
V gene: TRBV5-8; D gene: TRBD2; clone size: NA; J gene: TRBJ2-7; CDR3 DNA: TGTGCCAGCAGCCCTGGGACTAGCGGGAGGGCCTTTCGAGAGCAGTACTTC; CDR3 protein: CASSPGTSGRAFREQYF
V gene: TRBV10-3; D gene: TRBD1; clone size: NA; J gene: TRBJ2-7; CDR3 DNA: TGTGCCATCAGTGAGTCGGGACAGTTCTACGAGCAGTACTTC; CDR3 protein: CAISESGQFYEQYF
V gene: TRBV7-8; D gene: TRBD2; clone size: NA; J gene: TRBJ2-7; CDR3 DNA: TGTGCCAGCAGCCCCTTCCCCCGGACTAGCGGGCACTACGAGCAGTACTTC; CDR3 protein: CASSPFPRTSGHYEQYF
V gene: TRBV11-2; D gene: NA; clone size: NA; J gene: TRBJ1-2; CDR3 DNA: TGTGCCAGCAGCTTAGCCCCTGTACAGTCTCGACTAAATGGCTACACCTTC; CDR3 protein: CASSLAPVQSRLNGYTF
V gene: TRBV2; D gene: TRBD2; clone size: NA; J gene: TRBJ2-1; CDR3 DNA: TGTGCCAGCAGTGAGGCGGGAGAGGATCCGGCGAATGAGCAGTTCTTC; CDR3 protein: CASSEAGEDPANEQFF
V gene: TRBV5-4; D gene: TRBD2; clone size: NA; J gene: TRBJ2-1; CDR3 DNA: TGTGCCAGCAGCTTGGAGCCCCTAGGGCGGGAGGCCTACAATGAGCAGTTCTTC; CDR3 protein: CASSLEPLGREAYNEQFF
V gene: TRBV30; D gene: TRBD2; clone size: NA; J gene: TRBJ2-5; CDR3 DNA: TGTGCCTGGAGTGTACAGCTAGCGGGAGTTCAGTACTTC; CDR3 protein: CAWSVQLAGVQYF
V gene: TRBV7-3; D gene: NA; clone size: NA; J gene: TRBJ2-3; CDR3 DNA: TGTGCCAGCAGCTTATCGGGCGGGAGCACAGATACGCAGTATTTT; CDR3 protein: CASSLSGGSTDTQYF
V gene: TRBV27; D gene: NA; clone size: NA; J gene: TRBJ1-4; CDR3 DNA: TGTGCCAGCAGATCCCGACAGGCTCCCAAGGGTGAAAAACTGTTTTTT; CDR3 protein: CASRSRQAPKGEKLFF
V gene: TRBV27; D gene: NA; clone size: NA; J gene: TRBJ1-5; CDR3 DNA: TGTGCCAGCAGTTACGACGCCCGGCGGGTTGGGCCCCAGCATTTT; CDR3 protein: CASSYDARRVGPQHF
V gene: TRBV7-9; D gene: TRBD2; clone size: NA; J gene: TRBJ2-7; CDR3 DNA: TGTGCCAGCAGCTCGGGACTAGCGGGAGTAGGCGAGCAGTACTTC; CDR3 protein: CASSSGLAGVGEQYF
V gene: TRBV7-2; D gene: NA; clone size: NA; J gene: TRBJ2-7; CDR3 DNA: TGTGCCAGCAGCCTCAACAGGGACTCCTACGAGCAGTACTTC; CDR3 protein: CASSLNRDSYEQYF
V gene: TRBV19; D gene: TRBD2; clone size: NA; J gene: TRBJ2-7; CDR3 DNA: TGTGCCAGGGCCCTAGCGGGCTATACCTACGAGCAGTACTTC; CDR3 protein: CARALAGYTYEQYF
V gene: TRBV5-1; D gene: NA; clone size: NA; J gene: TRBJ2-7; CDR3 DNA: TGCGCCAGCACCCCACGGACTCCCGGTTCCAGCGAGCAGTACTTC; CDR3 protein: CASTPRTPGSSEQYF
V gene: TRBV6-1; D gene: TRBD2; clone size: NA; J gene: TRBJ2-7; CDR3 DNA: TGTGCCAGCCACCTAGCGGGTTACGAGCAGTACTTC; CDR3 protein: CASHLAGYEQYF
V gene: TRBV4-1; D gene: TRBD2; clone size: NA; J gene: TRBJ2-7; CDR3 DNA: TGCGCCAGCAGCTCCCCGGGAGGGACCTACGAGCAGTACTTC; CDR3 protein: CASSSPGGTYEQYF
V gene: TRBV6-5; D gene: NA; clone size: NA; J gene: TRBJ1-4; CDR3 DNA: TGTGCCAGCAGTTACGGGCAGTTTAATGAAAAACTGTTTTTT; CDR3 protein: CASSYGQFNEKLFF
V gene: TRBV5-6; D gene: NA; clone size: NA; J gene: TRBJ1-2; CDR3 DNA: TGTGCCAGCAGCTTGGACGAGAGCTATGGCTACACCTTC; CDR3 protein: CASSLDESYGYTF
V gene: TRBV5-8; D gene: NA; clone size: NA; J gene: TRBJ1-3; CDR3 DNA: TGTGCCAGCAGCGAGGAGAATTTTTCGGCGGGGCCTGGAAACACCATATATTTT; CDR3 protein: CASSEENFSAGPGNTIYF
V gene: TRBV27; D gene: NA; clone size: NA; J gene: TRBJ1-2; CDR3 DNA: TGTGCCAGCAGTAAGCACAGTGGTGATGGCTACACCTTC; CDR3 protein: CASSKHSGDGYTF
V gene: TRBV2; D gene: NA; clone size: NA; J gene: TRBJ1-5; CDR3 DNA: TGTGCCAGCTCCTTCGGACAGATCAATCAGCCCCAGCATTTT; CDR3 protein: CASSFGQINQPQHF
V gene: TRBV6-1; D gene: NA; clone size: NA; J gene: TRBJ2-3; CDR3 DNA: TGTGCCAGCAGTGAACGGTACACAGATACGCAGTATTTT; CDR3 protein: CASSERYTDTQYF
V gene: TRBV7-9; D gene: TRBD2; clone size: NA; J gene: TRBJ2-3; CDR3 DNA: TGTGCCAGCAGATTTACTAGCGGCCCCACAGATACGCAGTATTTT; CDR3 protein: CASRFTSGPTDTQYF
V gene: TRBV7-6; D gene: TRBD2; clone size: medium-sized; J gene: TRBJ2-1; CDR3 DNA: TGTGCCAGCAGCTCTAGCGGGAGGCCCTACAATGAGCAGTTCTTC; CDR3 protein: CASSSSGRPYNEQFF
V gene: TRBV7-3; D gene: TRBD2; clone size: NA; J gene: TRBJ2-3; CDR3 DNA: TGTGCCAGCAGCTTAGTTGCTGGTAGCGGGACTAGCACAGATACGCAGTATTTT; CDR3 protein: CASSLVAGSGTSTDTQYF
V gene: TRBV9; D gene: NA; clone size: NA; J gene: TRBJ1-1; CDR3 DNA: TGTGCCAGCAGCGTTTCGGAGGTGAACACTGAAGCTTTCTTT; CDR3 protein: CASSVSEVNTEAFF
V gene: TRBV28; D gene: NA; clone size: NA; J gene: TRBJ1-4; CDR3 DNA: TGTGCCAGCACCAGGGCCGAAAAACTGTTTTTT; CDR3 protein: CASTRAEKLFF